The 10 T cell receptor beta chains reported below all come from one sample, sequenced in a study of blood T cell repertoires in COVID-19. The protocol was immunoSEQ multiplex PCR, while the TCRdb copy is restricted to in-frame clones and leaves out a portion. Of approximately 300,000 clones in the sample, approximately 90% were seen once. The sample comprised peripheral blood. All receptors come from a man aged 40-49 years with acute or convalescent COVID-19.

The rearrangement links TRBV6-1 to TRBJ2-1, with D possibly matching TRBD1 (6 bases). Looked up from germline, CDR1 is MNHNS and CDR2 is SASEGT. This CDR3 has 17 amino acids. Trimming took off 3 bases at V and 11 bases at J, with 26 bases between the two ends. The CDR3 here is CASSEWVTGPVSIQQFF. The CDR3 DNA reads TGTGCCAGCAGTGAGTGGGTGACAGGTCCCGTCTCTATACAGCAGTTCTTC.

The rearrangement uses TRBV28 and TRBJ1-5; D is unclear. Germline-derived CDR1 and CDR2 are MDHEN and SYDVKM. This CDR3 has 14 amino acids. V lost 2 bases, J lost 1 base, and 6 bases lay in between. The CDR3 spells CASSLALSNQPQHF. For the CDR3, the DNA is TGTGCCAGCAGTTTAGCGCTGAGCAATCAGCCCCAGCATTTT.

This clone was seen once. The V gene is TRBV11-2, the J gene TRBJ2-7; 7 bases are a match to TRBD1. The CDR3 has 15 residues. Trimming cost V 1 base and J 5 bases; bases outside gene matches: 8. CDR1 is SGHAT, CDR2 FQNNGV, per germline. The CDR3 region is CASSLVVTGPHEQYF. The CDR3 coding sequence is TGTGCCAGCAGCTTAGTAGTGACAGGGCCCCACGAGCAGTACTTC. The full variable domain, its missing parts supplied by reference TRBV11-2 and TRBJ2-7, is EAGVAQSPRYKIIEKRQSVAFWCNPISGHATLYWYQQILGQGPKLLIQFQNNGVVDDSQLPKDRFSAERLKGVDSTLKIQPAKLEDSAVYLCASSLVVTGPHEQYFGPGTRLTVT.

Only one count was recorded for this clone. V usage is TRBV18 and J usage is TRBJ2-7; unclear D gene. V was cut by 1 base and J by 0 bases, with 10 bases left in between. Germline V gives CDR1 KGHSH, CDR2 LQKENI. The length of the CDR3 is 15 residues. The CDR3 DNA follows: TGTGCCAGCTCACCACTAACTTACAGCTCCTACGAGCAGTACTTC. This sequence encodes CASSPLTYSSYEQYF.

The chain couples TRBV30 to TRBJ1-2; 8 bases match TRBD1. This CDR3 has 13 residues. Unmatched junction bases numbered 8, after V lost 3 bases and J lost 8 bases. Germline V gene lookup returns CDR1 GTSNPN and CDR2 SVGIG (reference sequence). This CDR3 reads CAWRTQGAGGYTF. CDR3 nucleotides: TGTGCCTGGAGGACCCAGGGGGCAGGAGGCTACACCTTC.

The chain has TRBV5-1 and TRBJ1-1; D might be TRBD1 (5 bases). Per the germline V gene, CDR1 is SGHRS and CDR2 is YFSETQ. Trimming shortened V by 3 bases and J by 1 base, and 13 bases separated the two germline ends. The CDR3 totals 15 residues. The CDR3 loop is CASSSNGGWNTEAFF. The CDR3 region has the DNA TGCGCCAGCAGCTCCAACGGGGGTTGGAACACTGAAGCTTTCTTT. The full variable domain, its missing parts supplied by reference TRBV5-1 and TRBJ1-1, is KAGVTQTPRYLIKTRGQQVTLSCSPISGHRSVSWYQQTPGQGLQFLFEYFSETQRNKGNFPGRFSGRQFSNSRSEMNVSTLELGDSALYLCASSSNGGWNTEAFFGQGTRLTVV.

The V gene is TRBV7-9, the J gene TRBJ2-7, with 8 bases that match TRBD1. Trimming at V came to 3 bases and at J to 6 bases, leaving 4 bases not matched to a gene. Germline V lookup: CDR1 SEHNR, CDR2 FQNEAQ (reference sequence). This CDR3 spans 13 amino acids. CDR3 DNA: TGTGCCAGCAGCTTCGGACAGGGACGCGAGCAGTACTTC. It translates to CASSFGQGREQYF.

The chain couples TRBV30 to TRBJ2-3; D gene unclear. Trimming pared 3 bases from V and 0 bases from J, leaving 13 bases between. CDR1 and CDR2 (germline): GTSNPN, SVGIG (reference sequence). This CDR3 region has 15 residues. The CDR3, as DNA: TGTGCCTGGAGGGCGTCAACACTAAGCACAGATACGCAGTATTTT. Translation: CAWRASTLSTDTQYF.

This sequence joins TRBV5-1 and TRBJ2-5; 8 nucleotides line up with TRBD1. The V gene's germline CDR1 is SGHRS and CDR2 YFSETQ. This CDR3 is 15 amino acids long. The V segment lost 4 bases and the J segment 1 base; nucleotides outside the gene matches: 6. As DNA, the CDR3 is TGCGCCAGCAGCCCACAGGGGGGTTTCCAAGAGACCCAGTACTTC. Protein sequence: CASSPQGGFQETQYF.

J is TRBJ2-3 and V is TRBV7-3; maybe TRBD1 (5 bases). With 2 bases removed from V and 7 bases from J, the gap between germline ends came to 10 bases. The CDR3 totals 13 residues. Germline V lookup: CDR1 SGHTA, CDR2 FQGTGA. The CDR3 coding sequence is TGTGCCAGCAGCTTATCGCCAGGGTATACGCAGTATTTT. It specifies CASSLSPGYTQYF.